This record looks at one T cell receptor beta chain sequence and its context. Profiled with immunoSEQ multiplex PCR; TCRdb holds only in-frame clones, not every one. The sample consists of around 100,000 clones, roughly nine tenths of them appearing once. This sample was included in a study of T cell changes during pregnancy in multiple sclerosis. The CDR3 consists of 13 residues. Germline CDR1 SGDLS, CDR2 YYNGEE. The germline V and J ends were trimmed by 4 bases and 5 bases, with 13 bases remaining between them. V usage is TRBV9 and J usage is TRBJ2-7; D ambiguous. The sample was peripheral blood, taken after pregnancy. This TCR came from a female donor with multiple sclerosis, enrolled in a pregnancy study. CDR3 sequence reads: CASSPPSVDEQYF. The DNA for the CDR3 is TGTGCCAGCAGCCCCCCTTCGGTGGACGAGCAGTACTTC.